These T cell receptor beta chains were read from a single sample in a study of post-analysis software for immune sequencing data. In TCRdb, the PCR reads were re-called with MiXCR into one record per CDR3 protein. This table holds roughly 650,000 distinct CDR3 sequences, 55% to 70% found once. The sample consisted of blood. These receptor sequences come from a girl aged 2 to 9 with multiple sclerosis. The CDR3 runs from the conserved cysteine through the conserved F or W. The order of the fields is CDR3 protein, CDR3 DNA, clone size, V gene, D gene, J gene. A D gene is named only where the DNA matches it firmly. Rows give clone size only sometimes, using once, few, many, or a class for an expanded clone.

CDR3aa: CASSFSGTSGGYSEQFF; CDR3nt: TGTGCCAGCAGTTTCTCCGGGACTAGCGGGGGGTACAGTGAGCAGTTCTTC; abundance: many; v_gene: TRBV6-2/TRBV6-3; d_gene: TRBD2; j_gene: TRBJ2-1
CDR3aa: CASSAQGREADNEQFF; CDR3nt: TGTGCCAGCAGTGCCCAGGGGCGGGAGGCTGACAATGAGCAGTTCTTC; abundance: once; v_gene: TRBV12-3/TRBV12-4; d_gene: TRBD2; j_gene: TRBJ2-1
CDR3aa: CASSFREQETQYF; CDR3nt: TGTGCCAGCAGTTTCCGCGAGCAAGAGACCCAGTACTTC; abundance: NA; v_gene: TRBV12-3/TRBV12-4; d_gene: NA; j_gene: TRBJ2-5
CDR3aa: CASSPPTPEQFF; CDR3nt: TGTGCCAGCAGCCCCCCGACCCCCGAGCAGTTCTTC; abundance: NA; v_gene: TRBV6-6; d_gene: NA; j_gene: TRBJ2-1
CDR3aa: CASSPQGSNQPQHF; CDR3nt: TGTGCCAGCAGCCCCCAGGGTTCGAATCAGCCCCAGCATTTT; abundance: few; v_gene: TRBV7-6; d_gene: NA; j_gene: TRBJ1-5
CDR3aa: CASSSPRTGRTGELFF; CDR3nt: TGTGCCAGCAGCTCACCCAGGACAGGGCGTACCGGGGAGCTGTTTTTT; abundance: NA; v_gene: TRBV7-9; d_gene: TRBD1; j_gene: TRBJ2-2
CDR3aa: CASSLAGGSLSGANVLTF; CDR3nt: TGTGCCAGCAGCTTAGCAGGGGGCTCACTCTCTGGGGCCAACGTCCTGACTTTC; abundance: once; v_gene: TRBV7-9; d_gene: TRBD1; j_gene: TRBJ2-6
CDR3aa: CASSLYRLAVNEQFF; CDR3nt: TGTGCCAGCAGCTTATATCGCCTAGCGGTCAATGAGCAGTTCTTC; abundance: once; v_gene: TRBV7-2; d_gene: TRBD2; j_gene: TRBJ2-1
CDR3aa: CASSSLSGGVTYGYTF; CDR3nt: TGTGCCAGCAGTTCCCTCTCAGGGGGCGTAACCTATGGCTACACCTTC; abundance: NA; v_gene: TRBV27; d_gene: TRBD1; j_gene: TRBJ1-2
CDR3aa: CASSFPGTGATNEKLFF; CDR3nt: TGTGCCAGCAGCTTCCCCGGGACAGGGGCTACTAATGAAAAACTGTTTTTT; abundance: NA; v_gene: TRBV7-9; d_gene: TRBD1; j_gene: TRBJ1-4
CDR3aa: CASTGTGGWDNEQFF; CDR3nt: TGTGCCAGCACCGGAACAGGGGGCTGGGACAATGAGCAGTTCTTC; abundance: NA; v_gene: TRBV12-3/TRBV12-4; d_gene: TRBD1; j_gene: TRBJ2-1
CDR3aa: CASSFGEGSPLHF; CDR3nt: TGTGCCAGCAGCTTTGGGGAGGGCTCACCCCTCCACTTT; abundance: NA; v_gene: TRBV5-6; d_gene: NA; j_gene: TRBJ1-6
CDR3aa: CSVGGVGTETFF; CDR3nt: TGCAGCGTTGGAGGTGTAGGCACTGAAACTTTCTTT; abundance: once; v_gene: TRBV29-1; d_gene: NA; j_gene: TRBJ1-1
CDR3aa: CASSLGLAGVAYNEQFF; CDR3nt: TGTGCCAGCAGCTTAGGACTAGCGGGAGTTGCCTACAATGAGCAGTTCTTC; abundance: NA; v_gene: TRBV9; d_gene: TRBD2; j_gene: TRBJ2-1
CDR3aa: CASSRTYPRQNIQYF; CDR3nt: TGTGCCAGCAGTCGCACGTACCCGCGGCAGAACATTCAGTACTTC; abundance: NA; v_gene: TRBV6-5; d_gene: NA; j_gene: TRBJ2-4
CDR3aa: CASSYLRGWRGPYEQYF; CDR3nt: TGTGCCAGCAGTTATTTAAGGGGTTGGCGGGGGCCCTACGAGCAGTACTTC; abundance: few; v_gene: TRBV6-9; d_gene: NA; j_gene: TRBJ2-7
CDR3aa: CASSRLPGDIQYF; CDR3nt: TGTGCCAGCAGCCGTCTACCAGGGGACATTCAGTACTTC; abundance: few; v_gene: TRBV12-3/TRBV12-4; d_gene: NA; j_gene: TRBJ2-4
CDR3aa: CASSAIMGNTEAFF; CDR3nt: TGTGCCAGCAGCGCCATAATGGGCAACACTGAAGCTTTCTTT; abundance: NA; v_gene: TRBV5-5; d_gene: NA; j_gene: TRBJ1-1
CDR3aa: CSGRGPGETQYF; CDR3nt: TGCAGTGGTCGGGGGCCCGGGGAAACCCAGTACTTC; abundance: NA; v_gene: TRBV20-1; d_gene: NA; j_gene: TRBJ2-5
CDR3aa: CSAGDLDGYTF; CDR3nt: TGCAGCGCGGGGGACCTAGATGGCTACACCTTC; abundance: few; v_gene: TRBV20-1; d_gene: NA; j_gene: TRBJ1-2
CDR3aa: CSARDPQISYEQYF; CDR3nt: TGCAGTGCTAGAGACCCACAAATCTCCTACGAGCAGTACTTC; abundance: few; v_gene: TRBV20-1; d_gene: NA; j_gene: TRBJ2-7
CDR3aa: CASSLGPNVSQYF; CDR3nt: TGTGCCAGCAGTCTAGGCCCCAACGTGTCGCAGTATTTT; abundance: NA; v_gene: TRBV6-1; d_gene: NA; j_gene: TRBJ2-3
CDR3aa: CSVRHQGARGYTF; CDR3nt: TGCAGCGTAAGGCACCAGGGGGCGCGTGGCTACACCTTC; abundance: once; v_gene: TRBV29-1; d_gene: TRBD1; j_gene: TRBJ1-2
CDR3aa: CAWSSAAFYEQYF; CDR3nt: TGTGCCTGGAGTTCAGCGGCATTTTACGAGCAGTACTTC; abundance: NA; v_gene: TRBV30; d_gene: NA; j_gene: TRBJ2-7
CDR3aa: CASSQGDRGSGANVLTF; CDR3nt: TGCGCCAGCAGCCAAGGAGACAGGGGCTCTGGGGCCAACGTCCTGACTTTC; abundance: NA; v_gene: TRBV4-3; d_gene: TRBD1; j_gene: TRBJ2-6
CDR3aa: CASSLVPAGLMNNEQFF; CDR3nt: TGTGCCAGCAGCTTAGTCCCGGCAGGGCTAATGAACAATGAGCAGTTCTTC; abundance: NA; v_gene: TRBV7-2; d_gene: NA; j_gene: TRBJ2-1
CDR3aa: CSATTGAYGYTF; CDR3nt: TGCAGCGCCACAACAGGGGCCTATGGCTACACCTTC; abundance: few; v_gene: TRBV29-1; d_gene: TRBD1; j_gene: TRBJ1-2
CDR3aa: CASSLGQPRETQYF; CDR3nt: TGCGCCAGCAGCTTGGGACAGCCGAGGGAGACCCAGTACTTC; abundance: few; v_gene: TRBV5-1; d_gene: NA; j_gene: TRBJ2-5
CDR3aa: CSVRQGSYEQYF; CDR3nt: TGCAGCGTCCGACAGGGTTCCTACGAGCAGTACTTC; abundance: few; v_gene: TRBV29-1; d_gene: TRBD1; j_gene: TRBJ2-7
CDR3aa: CSARGTVLSYEQYF; CDR3nt: TGCAGTGCTAGAGGGACGGTTCTCTCCTACGAGCAGTACTTC; abundance: NA; v_gene: TRBV20-1; d_gene: NA; j_gene: TRBJ2-7
CDR3aa: CASSRQGVGSYGYTF; CDR3nt: TGTGCCAGCAGCAGACAGGGGGTTGGGAGCTATGGCTACACCTTC; abundance: once; v_gene: TRBV6-2/TRBV6-3; d_gene: TRBD1; j_gene: TRBJ1-2
CDR3aa: CASSLELAEYQETQYF; CDR3nt: TGTGCCAGCAGCTTGGAACTAGCGGAGTACCAAGAGACCCAGTACTTC; abundance: NA; v_gene: TRBV7-9; d_gene: TRBD2; j_gene: TRBJ2-5
CDR3aa: CASSPRTGGPYGYTF; CDR3nt: TGTGCCAGCAGTCCTCGGACAGGGGGGCCCTATGGCTACACCTTC; abundance: NA; v_gene: TRBV12-3/TRBV12-4; d_gene: TRBD1; j_gene: TRBJ1-2
CDR3aa: CASSQPGQGRSWPPSYEQYF; CDR3nt: TGTGCCAGCAGTCAACCTGGACAGGGCCGTAGTTGGCCCCCAAGCTACGAGCAGTACTTC; abundance: NA; v_gene: TRBV6-2/TRBV6-3; d_gene: TRBD1; j_gene: TRBJ2-7
CDR3aa: CASGQGLGSPLHF; CDR3nt: TGTGCCAGCGGACAGGGGTTGGGTTCACCCCTCCACTTT; abundance: few; v_gene: TRBV6-6; d_gene: TRBD1; j_gene: TRBJ1-6
CDR3aa: CASSFIDTSYEQYF; CDR3nt: TGTGCCAGCAGCTTCATAGACACCTCCTACGAGCAGTACTTC; abundance: NA; v_gene: TRBV7-9; d_gene: NA; j_gene: TRBJ2-7
CDR3aa: CASSFGNYGYTF; CDR3nt: TGTGCCAGCAGTTTCGGGAACTATGGCTACACCTTC; abundance: few; v_gene: TRBV12-3/TRBV12-4; d_gene: NA; j_gene: TRBJ1-2
CDR3aa: CSVPLGSNEQFF; CDR3nt: TGCAGCGTGCCCCTGGGAAGCAATGAGCAGTTCTTC; abundance: NA; v_gene: TRBV29-1; d_gene: NA; j_gene: TRBJ2-1
CDR3aa: CASSQGSRSNGADTQYF; CDR3nt: TGCGCCAGCAGCCAAGGTAGTAGATCCAATGGCGCAGATACGCAGTATTTT; abundance: NA; v_gene: TRBV4-1; d_gene: NA; j_gene: TRBJ2-3
CDR3aa: CASSEGTGCTEAFF; CDR3nt: TGTGCCAGCAGCGAGGGGACAGGATGCACTGAAGCTTTCTTT; abundance: NA; v_gene: TRBV9; d_gene: TRBD1; j_gene: TRBJ1-1
CDR3aa: CSVEPRPQRYF; CDR3nt: TGCAGCGTGGAACCGCGACCCCAACGGTACTTC; abundance: once; v_gene: TRBV29-1; d_gene: NA; j_gene: TRBJ2-5
CDR3aa: CASSHVGATSTDTQYF; CDR3nt: TGTGCCAGCAGCCACGTGGGGGCGACTAGCACAGATACGCAGTATTTT; abundance: NA; v_gene: TRBV12-3/TRBV12-4; d_gene: NA; j_gene: TRBJ2-3
CDR3aa: CASRGSIGTPYNEQFF; CDR3nt: TGTGCCAGCAGGGGAAGCATAGGGACTCCTTACAATGAGCAGTTCTTC; abundance: NA; v_gene: TRBV28; d_gene: NA; j_gene: TRBJ2-1
CDR3aa: CASSASTYTDTQYF; CDR3nt: TGCGCCAGCAGCGCTTCCACCTACACAGATACGCAGTATTTT; abundance: NA; v_gene: TRBV4-3; d_gene: NA; j_gene: TRBJ2-3